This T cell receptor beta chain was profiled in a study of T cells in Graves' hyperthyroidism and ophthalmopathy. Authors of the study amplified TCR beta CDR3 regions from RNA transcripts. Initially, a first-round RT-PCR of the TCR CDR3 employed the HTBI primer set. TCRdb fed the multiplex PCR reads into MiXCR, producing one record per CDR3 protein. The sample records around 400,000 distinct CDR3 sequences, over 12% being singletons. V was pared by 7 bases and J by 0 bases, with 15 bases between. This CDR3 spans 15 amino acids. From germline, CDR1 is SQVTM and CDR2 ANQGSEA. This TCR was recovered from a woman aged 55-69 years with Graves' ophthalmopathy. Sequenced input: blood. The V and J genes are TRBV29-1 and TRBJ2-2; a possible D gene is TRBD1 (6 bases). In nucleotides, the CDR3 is TGCAGCGCCCGCACAGGGCGGGCGAACACCGGGGAGCTGTTTTTT. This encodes CSARTGRANTGELFF.